A selection of T cell receptor beta chains follows, all from one sample in a study of shared clonotypes between healthy human individuals. Produced via immunoSEQ multiplex PCR; TCRdb's table is partial and in-frame only. This table has over a million clones, more than 65% appearing once. Sequencing input: memory CD4+ T cells sorted from blood. These receptors came from a man in his late teens or twenties in good health. The CDR3 runs from the conserved cysteine through the conserved F or W. Each record gives: V gene, D gene, J gene, clone size, CDR3 DNA, CDR3 protein. D genes are given only for firm matches. Only part of the rows carry a size: once, few, many, or a class if the clone is expanded.

V gene: TRBV5-8; D gene: .; J gene: TRBJ1-1; clone size: .; CDR3 DNA: TGTGCCAGCAGCCTCGGCCAGGTCAAGAACACTGAAGCTTTCTTT; CDR3 protein: CASSLGQVKNTEAFF
V gene: TRBV5-1; D gene: TRBD2; J gene: TRBJ2-5; clone size: .; CDR3 DNA: TGCGCCAGCGCGGCCTTTAGCGGGGGACAAGAGACCCAGTACTTC; CDR3 protein: CASAAFSGGQETQYF
V gene: TRBV5-1; D gene: .; J gene: TRBJ2-7; clone size: many; CDR3 DNA: TGCGCCAGCAGCTTGGCCGCAGCGGAAAGCTCCTACGAGCAGTACTTC; CDR3 protein: CASSLAAAESSYEQYF
V gene: TRBV6-1; D gene: .; J gene: TRBJ1-2; clone size: .; CDR3 DNA: TGTGCCAGCAGTGAAAACTTTAGATTAACCGGTCCCTATGGCTACACCTTC; CDR3 protein: CASSENFRLTGPYGYTF
V gene: TRBV5-4; D gene: TRBD1; J gene: TRBJ1-1; clone size: .; CDR3 DNA: TGTGCCAGCAGCTCGGGACAGGGACAGAACACTGAAGCTTTCTTT; CDR3 protein: CASSSGQGQNTEAFF
V gene: TRBV19; D gene: .; J gene: TRBJ2-2; clone size: few; CDR3 DNA: TGTGCCAGTAGTATAGGGGATCTCACCGGGGAGCTGTTTTTT; CDR3 protein: CASSIGDLTGELFF
V gene: TRBV30; D gene: .; J gene: TRBJ2-3; clone size: .; CDR3 DNA: TGTGCCTGGAGTGGACAGATCACAGATACGCAGTATTTT; CDR3 protein: CAWSGQITDTQYF
V gene: TRBV10-3; D gene: TRBD1; J gene: TRBJ1-1; clone size: .; CDR3 DNA: TGTGCCATCAGTGAGTTGGGACAGGGGCACACTGAAGCTTTCTTT; CDR3 protein: CAISELGQGHTEAFF
V gene: TRBV9; D gene: TRBD1; J gene: TRBJ2-3; clone size: .; CDR3 DNA: TGTGCCAGCAGCGTAGGTACAGGGGAAGTTTCCTCCACAGATACGCAGTATTTT; CDR3 protein: CASSVGTGEVSSTDTQYF
V gene: TRBV2; D gene: TRBD1; J gene: TRBJ1-5; clone size: few; CDR3 DNA: TGTGCCAGCAACCCCCAGGGGGGTCAGCCCCAGCATTTT; CDR3 protein: CASNPQGGQPQHF
V gene: TRBV7-2; D gene: .; J gene: TRBJ2-3; clone size: .; CDR3 DNA: TGTGCCAGCAGCTTAGCCGGGCTCACAGATACGCAGTATTTT; CDR3 protein: CASSLAGLTDTQYF
V gene: TRBV2; D gene: .; J gene: TRBJ1-1; clone size: once; CDR3 DNA: TGTGCCAGCAGTGTAAGGGCCTCGGGGACTGAAGCTTTCTTT; CDR3 protein: CASSVRASGTEAFF
V gene: TRBV12-2; D gene: .; J gene: TRBJ2-7; clone size: .; CDR3 DNA: TGTGCAAGTCCCGGGCCCTACGAGCAGTACTTC; CDR3 protein: CASPGPYEQYF
V gene: TRBV4-3; D gene: .; J gene: TRBJ1-4; clone size: few; CDR3 DNA: TGCGCCAGCAGCCAAGACCCCGGCGGCAGGTTCGGTGAAAAACTGTTTTTT; CDR3 protein: CASSQDPGGRFGEKLFF
V gene: TRBV28; D gene: .; J gene: TRBJ1-3; clone size: .; CDR3 DNA: TGTGCCAGCAGTGGGGGGTTGGGAAACACCATATATTTT; CDR3 protein: CASSGGLGNTIYF
V gene: TRBV5-6; D gene: .; J gene: TRBJ2-7; clone size: .; CDR3 DNA: TGTGCCAGCAGCTTGCCAGTCTCCTACGAGCAGTACTTC; CDR3 protein: CASSLPVSYEQYF
V gene: TRBV7-8; D gene: TRBD2; J gene: TRBJ2-5; clone size: .; CDR3 DNA: TGTGCCAGCAGCTCTCAAGCAGCGGGAGTAGAGACCCAGTACTTC; CDR3 protein: CASSSQAAGVETQYF
V gene: TRBV30; D gene: .; J gene: TRBJ2-1; clone size: .; CDR3 DNA: TGTGCCTGGAGTACTGATCTCCTCCTGGGGCACAATGAGCAGTTCTTC; CDR3 protein: CAWSTDLLLGHNEQFF
V gene: TRBV11-2; D gene: TRBD2; J gene: TRBJ2-3; clone size: .; CDR3 DNA: TGTGCCAGCAGCTTGGCGGGGGGGTACACAGATACGCAGTATTTT; CDR3 protein: CASSLAGGYTDTQYF
V gene: TRBV7-2; D gene: .; J gene: TRBJ2-7; clone size: once; CDR3 DNA: TGTGCCAGCAGCTTAACGGAGGGGGCGAGTTACGAGCAGTACTTC; CDR3 protein: CASSLTEGASYEQYF
V gene: TRBV13; D gene: .; J gene: TRBJ1-2; clone size: once; CDR3 DNA: TGTGCCAGCAGCTTAGGACAGGGCAAAGGCTACACCTTC; CDR3 protein: CASSLGQGKGYTF
V gene: TRBV18; D gene: TRBD2; J gene: TRBJ2-1; clone size: .; CDR3 DNA: TGTGCCAGCTCCATCGGGACTAGCGGGGAGGGTGAGCAGTTCTTC; CDR3 protein: CASSIGTSGEGEQFF
V gene: TRBV7-8; D gene: TRBD2; J gene: TRBJ2-2; clone size: .; CDR3 DNA: TGTGCCAGCAGACCTTCGACTAGCGGGGGGACTAGGACCGGGGAGCTGTTTTTT; CDR3 protein: CASRPSTSGGTRTGELFF
V gene: TRBV7-2; D gene: .; J gene: TRBJ2-7; clone size: .; CDR3 DNA: TGTGCCAGCAGCGGGGCCAATTCCTACGAGCAGTACTTC; CDR3 protein: CASSGANSYEQYF
V gene: TRBV4-2; D gene: .; J gene: TRBJ2-2; clone size: .; CDR3 DNA: TGTGCCAGCAGCCAAGACCGGGCGGACTACACCGGGGAGCTGTTTTTT; CDR3 protein: CASSQDRADYTGELFF
V gene: TRBV7-2; D gene: TRBD2; J gene: TRBJ2-3; clone size: few; CDR3 DNA: TGTGCCAGCAGCTTAGCGCTTCTAGCGGGAGTTCCAGGAGATACGCAGTATTTT; CDR3 protein: CASSLALLAGVPGDTQYF
V gene: TRBV19; D gene: .; J gene: TRBJ2-5; clone size: .; CDR3 DNA: TGTGCCAGTAGCAGTGAGGGAGAGACCCAGTACTTC; CDR3 protein: CASSSEGETQYF
V gene: TRBV9; D gene: .; J gene: TRBJ1-3; clone size: many; CDR3 DNA: TGTGCCAGCAGCCCCCAGGAGCTCTCTGGAAACACCATATATTTT; CDR3 protein: CASSPQELSGNTIYF
V gene: TRBV9; D gene: .; J gene: TRBJ2-1; clone size: .; CDR3 DNA: TGTGCCAGCAGCGTAGATTCCTCAGGACGATCCTACAATGAGCAGTTCTTC; CDR3 protein: CASSVDSSGRSYNEQFF
V gene: TRBV19; D gene: .; J gene: TRBJ2-7; clone size: .; CDR3 DNA: TGTGCCAGTAGTATCCCGGGCAGGGGGGACGAGCAGTACTTC; CDR3 protein: CASSIPGRGDEQYF
V gene: TRBV6-5; D gene: .; J gene: TRBJ1-4; clone size: few; CDR3 DNA: TGTGCCAGCAGTCCTACGCGGACAGCCAATGAAAAACTGTTTTTT; CDR3 protein: CASSPTRTANEKLFF
V gene: TRBV5-5; D gene: .; J gene: TRBJ2-1; clone size: .; CDR3 DNA: TGTGCCAGCAGCTTGACGAGGGAATACGAGTTCTTC; CDR3 protein: CASSLTREYEFF
V gene: TRBV5-8; D gene: .; J gene: TRBJ2-3; clone size: .; CDR3 DNA: TGTGCCAGCAGCTTGAGTTGGGGATCCGGGTATACGCAGTATTTT; CDR3 protein: CASSLSWGSGYTQYF
V gene: TRBV7-6; D gene: TRBD1; J gene: TRBJ2-4; clone size: .; CDR3 DNA: TGTGCCAGCAGTCCTTCGGGACAGGGGCTAGCCAAAAACATTCAGTACTTC; CDR3 protein: CASSPSGQGLAKNIQYF
V gene: TRBV29-1; D gene: TRBD2; J gene: TRBJ2-2; clone size: few; CDR3 DNA: TGCAGCGCCAGGACTGATAGCGGGCCCACCGGGGAGCTGTTTTTT; CDR3 protein: CSARTDSGPTGELFF
V gene: TRBV5-4; D gene: TRBD1; J gene: TRBJ1-2; clone size: few; CDR3 DNA: TGTGCCAGCAGCCCGGACAGGGGCAGGTATGGCTACACCTTC; CDR3 protein: CASSPDRGRYGYTF
V gene: TRBV6-4; D gene: .; J gene: TRBJ1-6; clone size: .; CDR3 DNA: TGTGCCAAAAGTAGCATACCTAATTCACCCCTCCACTTT; CDR3 protein: CAKSSIPNSPLHF
V gene: TRBV4-1; D gene: .; J gene: TRBJ1-1; clone size: .; CDR3 DNA: TGCGCCAGCAGCCAAGATCCACGGGGGCTCACTGAAGCTTTCTTT; CDR3 protein: CASSQDPRGLTEAFF
V gene: TRBV10-3; D gene: .; J gene: TRBJ2-3; clone size: .; CDR3 DNA: TGTGCCATCAGACTTGACCCAATAGATACGCAGTATTTT; CDR3 protein: CAIRLDPIDTQYF
V gene: TRBV6-5; D gene: TRBD1; J gene: TRBJ1-1; clone size: .; CDR3 DNA: TGTGCCAGCAGTTCCCCGACAGGGGGGAACACTGAAGCTTTCTTT; CDR3 protein: CASSSPTGGNTEAFF
V gene: TRBV6-1; D gene: .; J gene: TRBJ1-5; clone size: few; CDR3 DNA: TGTGCCAGCATACCCAGCGATAGCAATCAGCCCCAGCATTTT; CDR3 protein: CASIPSDSNQPQHF
V gene: TRBV18; D gene: .; J gene: TRBJ2-6; clone size: .; CDR3 DNA: TGTGCCAGCTCAGAAACCAGGGGTCTTAACCTTTCTGGGGCCAACGTCCTGACTTTC; CDR3 protein: CASSETRGLNLSGANVLTF
V gene: TRBV5-4; D gene: TRBD1; J gene: TRBJ1-2; clone size: once; CDR3 DNA: TGTGCCAGCAGCCCGACAGGGGCAGTAGGCTACACCTTC; CDR3 protein: CASSPTGAVGYTF
V gene: TRBV10-2; D gene: .; J gene: TRBJ2-7; clone size: .; CDR3 DNA: TGCGCCAGCACTCCCCAGGGATCCTACGAGCAGTACTTC; CDR3 protein: CASTPQGSYEQYF
V gene: TRBV7-9; D gene: .; J gene: TRBJ1-1; clone size: .; CDR3 DNA: TGTGCCAGCAGCCCGGACCTGGAGAACACTGAAGCTTTCTTT; CDR3 protein: CASSPDLENTEAFF
V gene: TRBV27; D gene: TRBD1; J gene: TRBJ1-5; clone size: .; CDR3 DNA: TGTGCCAGCAGCCATCTTCAGGGGGTGGCTCAGCCCCAGCATTTT; CDR3 protein: CASSHLQGVAQPQHF
V gene: TRBV6-5; D gene: TRBD1; J gene: TRBJ1-1; clone size: .; CDR3 DNA: TGTGCCAGCAGGACAGGGTCTCTCACTGAAGCTTTCTTT; CDR3 protein: CASRTGSLTEAFF
V gene: TRBV30; D gene: TRBD2; J gene: TRBJ2-2; clone size: .; CDR3 DNA: TGTGCCTGGACGGCCGGGAGGAAGAACACCGGGGAGCTGTTTTTT; CDR3 protein: CAWTAGRKNTGELFF
V gene: TRBV28; D gene: .; J gene: TRBJ1-5; clone size: .; CDR3 DNA: TGTGCCAGCAATCGGGACCGTATCAATCAGCCCCAGCATTTT; CDR3 protein: CASNRDRINQPQHF
V gene: TRBV7-2; D gene: TRBD2; J gene: TRBJ2-1; clone size: few; CDR3 DNA: TGTGCCAGCAGCGTACCGAAGGGACTAGGGGTGAGTGAGCAGTTCTTC; CDR3 protein: CASSVPKGLGVSEQFF
V gene: TRBV7-9; D gene: .; J gene: TRBJ2-6; clone size: .; CDR3 DNA: TGTGCCAGCAGCTTATCCGAAGTCCCTGGGGCCAACGTCCTGACTTTC; CDR3 protein: CASSLSEVPGANVLTF
V gene: TRBV30; D gene: .; J gene: TRBJ2-3; clone size: .; CDR3 DNA: TGTGCCTGGAGTGTGGACGAAGGCACAGATACGCAGTATTTT; CDR3 protein: CAWSVDEGTDTQYF